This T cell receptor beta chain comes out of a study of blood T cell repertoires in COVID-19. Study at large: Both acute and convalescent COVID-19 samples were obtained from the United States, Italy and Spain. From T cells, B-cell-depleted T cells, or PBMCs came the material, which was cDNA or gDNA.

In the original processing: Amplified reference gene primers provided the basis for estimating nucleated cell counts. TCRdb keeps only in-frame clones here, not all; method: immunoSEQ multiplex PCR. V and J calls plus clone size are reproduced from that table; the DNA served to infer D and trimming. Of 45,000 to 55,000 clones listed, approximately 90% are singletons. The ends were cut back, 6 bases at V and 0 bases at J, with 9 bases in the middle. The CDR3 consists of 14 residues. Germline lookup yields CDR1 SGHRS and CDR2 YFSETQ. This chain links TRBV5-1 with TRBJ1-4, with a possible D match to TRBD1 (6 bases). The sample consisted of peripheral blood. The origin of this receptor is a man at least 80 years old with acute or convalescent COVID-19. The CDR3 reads CASTQGTTNEKLFF. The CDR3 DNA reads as TGCGCCAGCACCCAGGGGACAACTAATGAAAAACTGTTTTTT.